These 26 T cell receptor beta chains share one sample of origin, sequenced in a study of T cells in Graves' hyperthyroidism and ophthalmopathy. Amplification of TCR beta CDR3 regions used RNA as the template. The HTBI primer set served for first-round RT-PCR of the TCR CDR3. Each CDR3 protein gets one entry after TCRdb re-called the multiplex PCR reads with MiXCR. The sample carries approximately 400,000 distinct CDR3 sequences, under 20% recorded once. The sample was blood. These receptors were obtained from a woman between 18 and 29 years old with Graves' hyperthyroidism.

CDR3 in DNA: TGTGCCAGCTCCCCGGCCGCGAGCAATCAGCCCCAGCATTTT. It codes for CASSPAASNQPQHF. The V and J genes are TRBV18 and TRBJ1-5; D gene unclear. This CDR3 has 14 residues. Trimming stripped 6 bases from V and 1 base from J, with 10 bases between. Germline V gene data show CDR1 as KGHSH and CDR2 as LQKENI.

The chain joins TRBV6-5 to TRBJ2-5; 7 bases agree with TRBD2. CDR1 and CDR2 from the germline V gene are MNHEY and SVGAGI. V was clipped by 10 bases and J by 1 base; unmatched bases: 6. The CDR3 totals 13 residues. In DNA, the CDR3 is TGTGCCACCGAGCGGGGACTCCAAGAGACCCAGTACTTC. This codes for CATERGLQETQYF.

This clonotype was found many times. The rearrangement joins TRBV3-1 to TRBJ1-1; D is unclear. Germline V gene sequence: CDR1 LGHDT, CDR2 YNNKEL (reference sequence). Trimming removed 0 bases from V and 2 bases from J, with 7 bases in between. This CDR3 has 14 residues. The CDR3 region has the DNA TGTGCCAGCAGCCAAGACACGGGAAACACTGAAGCTTTCTTT. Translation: CASSQDTGNTEAFF.

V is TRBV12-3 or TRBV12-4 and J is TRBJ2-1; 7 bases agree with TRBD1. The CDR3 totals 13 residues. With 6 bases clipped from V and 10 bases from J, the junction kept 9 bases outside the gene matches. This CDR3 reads CASRRDSPYEQFF. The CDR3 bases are TGTGCCAGCAGACGGGACAGTCCCTACGAGCAGTTCTTC.

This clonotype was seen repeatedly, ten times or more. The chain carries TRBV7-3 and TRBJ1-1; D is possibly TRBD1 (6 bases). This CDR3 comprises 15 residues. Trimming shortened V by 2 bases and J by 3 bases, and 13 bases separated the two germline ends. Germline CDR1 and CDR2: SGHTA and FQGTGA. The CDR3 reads CASSLFGGRDTEAFF. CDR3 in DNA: TGTGCCAGCAGCTTATTCGGGGGGCGTGACACTGAAGCTTTCTTT.

Here the CDR3 reads CATSRIAGEETQYF. CDR3 nucleotide sequence: TGTGCCACCAGCAGAATAGCCGGAGAAGAGACCCAGTACTTC. The V call is TRBV15, the J call TRBJ2-5; no firm D call. The CDR3 extends over 14 amino acids. Between the trimmed V and J ends, which lost 2 bases and 3 bases, there was a span of 10 bases. Per the germline V gene, CDR1 is LNHNV and CDR2 is YYDKDF (reference sequence).

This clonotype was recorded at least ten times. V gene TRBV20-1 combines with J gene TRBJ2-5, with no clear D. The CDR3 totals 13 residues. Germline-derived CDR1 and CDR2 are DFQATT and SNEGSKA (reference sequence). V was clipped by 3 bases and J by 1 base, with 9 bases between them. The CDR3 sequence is CSASSNLQETQYF. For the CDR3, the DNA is TGCAGTGCTAGTTCGAACCTCCAAGAGACCCAGTACTTC.

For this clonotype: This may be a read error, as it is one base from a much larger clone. The CDR3, as DNA: TGTGCCAGCAGTTTAGGGGGCAGGGTTAAAAACATTAAGTACTTC. This translates into CASSLGGRVKNIKYF. This rearrangement joins TRBV12-3 or TRBV12-4 to TRBJ2-4, with a weak D call TRBD1 (5 bases). The CDR3 spans 15 residues.

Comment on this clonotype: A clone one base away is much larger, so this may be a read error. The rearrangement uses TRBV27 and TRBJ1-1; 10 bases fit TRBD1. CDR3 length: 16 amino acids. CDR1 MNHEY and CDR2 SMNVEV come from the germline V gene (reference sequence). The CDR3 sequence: CASRRDRGTTNTEPFF. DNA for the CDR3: TGTGCCAGCAGGCGGGACAGGGGCACTACGAACACTGAACCTTTCTTT.

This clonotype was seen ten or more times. The CDR3 reads CASSWGQGSYEQYF. The CDR3 DNA follows: TGTGCCAGCAGTTGGGGACAGGGGTCCTACGAGCAGTACTTC. This chain joins TRBV6-5 and TRBJ2-7; 10 nucleotides agree with TRBD1. This CDR3 comprises 14 residues. Germline V CDR1 and CDR2: MNHEY, SVGAGI. The junction had 1 base not matched to a gene; V was cut back by 4 bases and J by 1 base.

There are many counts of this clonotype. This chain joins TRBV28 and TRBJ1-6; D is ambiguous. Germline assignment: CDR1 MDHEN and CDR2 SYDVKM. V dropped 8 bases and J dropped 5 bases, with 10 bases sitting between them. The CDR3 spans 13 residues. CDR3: CASEAGNNSPLHF. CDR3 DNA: TGTGCCAGCGAGGCAGGAAATAATTCACCCCTCCACTTT.

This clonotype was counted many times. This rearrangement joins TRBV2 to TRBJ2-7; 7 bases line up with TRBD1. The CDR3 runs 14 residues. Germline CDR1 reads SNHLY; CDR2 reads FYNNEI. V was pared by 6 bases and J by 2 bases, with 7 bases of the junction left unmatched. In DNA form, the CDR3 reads TGTGCCAGCAGGCCGGGACAGTTAGCCTACGAGCAGTACTTC. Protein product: CASRPGQLAYEQYF.

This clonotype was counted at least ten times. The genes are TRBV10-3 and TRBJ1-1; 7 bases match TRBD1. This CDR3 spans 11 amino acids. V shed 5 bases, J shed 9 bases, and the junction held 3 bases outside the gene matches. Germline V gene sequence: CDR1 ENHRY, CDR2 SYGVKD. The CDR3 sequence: CAISSQGQAFF. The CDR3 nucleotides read TGTGCCATCAGTTCACAGGGGCAAGCTTTCTTT.

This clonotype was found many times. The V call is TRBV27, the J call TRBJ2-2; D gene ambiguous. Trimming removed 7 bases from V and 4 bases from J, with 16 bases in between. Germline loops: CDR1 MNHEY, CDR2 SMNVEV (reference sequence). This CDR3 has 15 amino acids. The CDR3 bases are TGTGCCAGCATGTTCAGAGTTCAGGCCACCGGGGAGCTGTTTTTT. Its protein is CASMFRVQATGELFF.

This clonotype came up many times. In DNA form, the CDR3 reads TGTGCCAGCAGCGTGGGGGGCGGATATGGCTACACCTTC. This translates into CASSVGGGYGYTF. The chain joins TRBV9 to TRBJ1-2; tentatively, D is TRBD1 (6 bases). V was clipped by 2 bases and J by 5 bases, with 10 bases between them. Germline lookup yields CDR1 SGDLS and CDR2 YYNGEE. The CDR3 consists of 13 residues.

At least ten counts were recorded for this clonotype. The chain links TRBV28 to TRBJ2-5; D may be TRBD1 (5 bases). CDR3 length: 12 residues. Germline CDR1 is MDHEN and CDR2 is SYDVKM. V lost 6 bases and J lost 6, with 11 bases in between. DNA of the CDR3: TGTGCCAGCAGGGCAGGGCTAAAGACCCAGTACTTC. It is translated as CASRAGLKTQYF.

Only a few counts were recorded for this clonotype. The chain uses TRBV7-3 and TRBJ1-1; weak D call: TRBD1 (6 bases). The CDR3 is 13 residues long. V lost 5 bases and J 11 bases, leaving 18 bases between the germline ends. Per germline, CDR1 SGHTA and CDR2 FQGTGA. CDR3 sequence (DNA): TGTGCCAGCAGCCAAAGTCTCGGGGGGGCGGCTTTCTTT. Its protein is CASSQSLGGAAFF.

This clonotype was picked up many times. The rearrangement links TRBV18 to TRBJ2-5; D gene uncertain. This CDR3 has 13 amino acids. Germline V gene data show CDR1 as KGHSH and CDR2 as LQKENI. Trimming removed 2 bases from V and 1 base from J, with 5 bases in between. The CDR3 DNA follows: TGTGCCAGCTCACCAAACTTCCAAGAGACCCAGTACTTC. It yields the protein CASSPNFQETQYF.

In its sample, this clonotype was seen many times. The chain's CDR3 is CASSDPTAETQYF. DNA of the CDR3: TGTGCCAGCAGTGACCCGACCGCAGAGACCCAGTACTTC. This chain joins TRBV25-1 and TRBJ2-5; D unresolved. V lost 3 bases, J lost 4 bases, and 9 bases lay in between. Germline V gives CDR1 MGHDK, CDR2 SYGVNS. The CDR3 runs 13 residues.

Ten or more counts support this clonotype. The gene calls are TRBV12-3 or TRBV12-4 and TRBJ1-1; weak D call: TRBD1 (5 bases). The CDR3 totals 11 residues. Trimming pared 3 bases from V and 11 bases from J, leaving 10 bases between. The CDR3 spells CASSLGVRAFF. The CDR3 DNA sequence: TGTGCCAGCAGTTTGGGGGTGCGGGCTTTCTTT.

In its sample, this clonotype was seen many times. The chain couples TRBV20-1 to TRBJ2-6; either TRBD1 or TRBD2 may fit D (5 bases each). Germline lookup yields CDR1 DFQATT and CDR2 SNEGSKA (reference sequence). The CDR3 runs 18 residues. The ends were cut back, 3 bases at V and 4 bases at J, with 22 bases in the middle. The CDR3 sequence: CSARGLRVNPPGANVLTF. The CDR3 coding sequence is TGCAGTGCTAGGGGGCTGAGGGTGAACCCGCCCGGGGCCAACGTCCTGACTTTC.

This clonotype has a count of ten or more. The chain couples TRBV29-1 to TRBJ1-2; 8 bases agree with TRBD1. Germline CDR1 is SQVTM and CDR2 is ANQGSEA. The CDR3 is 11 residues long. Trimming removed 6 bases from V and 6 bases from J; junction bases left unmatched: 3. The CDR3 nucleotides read TGCAGCGTGGGGGGACAGGATGGCTACACCTTC. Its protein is CSVGGQDGYTF.

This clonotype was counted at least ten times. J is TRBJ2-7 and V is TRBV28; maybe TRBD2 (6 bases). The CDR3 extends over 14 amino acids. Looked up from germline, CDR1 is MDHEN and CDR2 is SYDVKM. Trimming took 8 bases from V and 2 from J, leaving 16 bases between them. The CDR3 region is CASLPSGLTYEQYF. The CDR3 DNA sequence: TGTGCCAGCCTTCCATCGGGACTCACCTACGAGCAGTACTTC.

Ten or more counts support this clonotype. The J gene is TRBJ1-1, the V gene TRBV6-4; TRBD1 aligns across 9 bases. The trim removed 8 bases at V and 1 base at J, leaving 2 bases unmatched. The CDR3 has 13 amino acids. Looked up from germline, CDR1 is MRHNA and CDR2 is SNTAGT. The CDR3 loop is CASRQGENTEAFF. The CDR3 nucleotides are TGTGCCAGCCGACAGGGGGAGAACACTGAAGCTTTCTTT.

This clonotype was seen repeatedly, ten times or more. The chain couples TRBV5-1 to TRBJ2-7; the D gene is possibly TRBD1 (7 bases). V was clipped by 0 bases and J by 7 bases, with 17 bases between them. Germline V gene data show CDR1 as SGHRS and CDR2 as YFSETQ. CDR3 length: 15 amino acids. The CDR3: CASSLDGQEAGEQYF. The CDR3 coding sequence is TGCGCCAGCAGCTTGGACGGACAGGAGGCGGGGGAGCAGTACTTC.

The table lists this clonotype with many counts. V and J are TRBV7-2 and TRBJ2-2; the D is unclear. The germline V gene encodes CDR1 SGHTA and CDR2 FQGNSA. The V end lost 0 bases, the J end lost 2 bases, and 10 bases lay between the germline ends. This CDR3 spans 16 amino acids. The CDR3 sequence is CASSLAFRFNTGELFF. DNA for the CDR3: TGTGCCAGCAGCTTAGCTTTCAGATTTAACACCGGGGAGCTGTTTTTT.